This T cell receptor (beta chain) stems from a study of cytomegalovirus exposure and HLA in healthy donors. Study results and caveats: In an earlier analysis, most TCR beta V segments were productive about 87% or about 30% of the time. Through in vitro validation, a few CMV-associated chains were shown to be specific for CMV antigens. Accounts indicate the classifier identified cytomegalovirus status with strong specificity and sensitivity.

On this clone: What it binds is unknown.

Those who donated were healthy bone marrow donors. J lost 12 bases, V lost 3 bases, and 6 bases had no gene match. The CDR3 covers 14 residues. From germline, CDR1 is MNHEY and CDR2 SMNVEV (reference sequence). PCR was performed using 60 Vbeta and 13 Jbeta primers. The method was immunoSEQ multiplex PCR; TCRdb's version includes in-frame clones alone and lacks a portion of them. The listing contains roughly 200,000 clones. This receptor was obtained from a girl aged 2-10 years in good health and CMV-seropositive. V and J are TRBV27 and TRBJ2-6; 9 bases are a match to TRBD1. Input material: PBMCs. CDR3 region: CASSLGDRAGVLTF. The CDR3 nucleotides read TGTGCCAGCAGTTTGGGGGACAGGGCGGGCGTCCTGACTTTC.